This TCR beta chain was recorded in a study of spatial heterogeneity in lung cancer. Study overall: There were consistently more beta-chain sequences detected than alpha-chain sequences.

The CDR3 length is 18 residues. Germline V gene data show CDR1 as DFQATT and CDR2 as SNEGSKA (reference sequence). Trimming at V came to 0 bases and at J to 2 bases, leaving 8 bases not matched to a gene. This clonotype was found many times. Antigen specificity is unknown. Findings and caveats of the study: Ubiquitous expanded tumor TCRs surfaced in blood more at resection than they did at follow-up.

Each CDR3 protein is one row after TCRdb ran MiXCR on the 5' RACE reads. The sample consists of around 87,000 distinct CDR3 sequences, approximately 12% of them appearing once. Time point here: sample taken at primary tumor resection. Without sorting, whole RNA was sequenced from tumor, nontumor lung or frozen PBMC. The cohort: roughly 72 early-stage, untreated non-small cell lung cancer patients. Source: PBMCs, taken at surgery. The source of this sequence is a male donor with early-stage non-small cell lung cancer. The J gene is TRBJ1-6, the V gene TRBV20-1; 9 bases align to TRBD1. CDR3 sequence reads: CSARDSGQGSAYNSPLHF. The CDR3 DNA sequence: TGCAGTGCTAGAGATTCAGGACAGGGGAGCGCCTATAATTCACCCCTCCACTTT.